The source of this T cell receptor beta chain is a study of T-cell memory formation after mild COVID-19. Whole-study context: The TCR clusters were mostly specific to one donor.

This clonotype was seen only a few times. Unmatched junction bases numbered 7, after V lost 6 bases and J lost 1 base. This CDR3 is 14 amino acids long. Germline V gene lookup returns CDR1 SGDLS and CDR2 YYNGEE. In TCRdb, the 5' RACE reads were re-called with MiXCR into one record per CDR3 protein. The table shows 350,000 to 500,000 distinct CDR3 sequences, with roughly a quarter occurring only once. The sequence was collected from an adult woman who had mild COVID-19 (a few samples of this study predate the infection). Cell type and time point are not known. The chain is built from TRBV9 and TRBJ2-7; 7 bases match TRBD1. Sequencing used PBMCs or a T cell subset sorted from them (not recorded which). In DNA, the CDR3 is TGTGCCAGCACCCCTGGGACAGAGTCCTACGAGCAGTACTTC. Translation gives CASTPGTESYEQYF.